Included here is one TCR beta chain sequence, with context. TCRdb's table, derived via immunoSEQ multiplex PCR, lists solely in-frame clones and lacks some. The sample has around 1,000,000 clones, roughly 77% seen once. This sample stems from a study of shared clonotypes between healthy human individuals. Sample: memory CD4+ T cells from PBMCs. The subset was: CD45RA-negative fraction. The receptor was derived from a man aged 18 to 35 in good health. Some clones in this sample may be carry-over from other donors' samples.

The CDR3 here is CASSVDREEKLFF. The CDR3 nucleotides read TGTGCCAGCAGTGTGGACAGGGAGGAAAAACTGTTTTTT. The chain recombines TRBV6-1 with TRBJ1-4; 8 nucleotides line up with TRBD1. Trimming removed 4 bases from V and 8 bases from J; junction bases left unmatched: 3. The CDR3 covers 13 residues. CDR1 and CDR2 (germline): MNHNS, SASEGT.